Detailed here is one TCR beta chain. Its antigen is still unknown. These data come from a study of cytomegalovirus exposure and HLA in healthy donors. The PCR had 60 Vbeta and 13 Jbeta primers. The table came from immunoSEQ multiplex PCR; TCRdb's copy has only in-frame clones and leaves some out. This table holds 150,000 to 200,000 clones, around 78% found once. Germline CDR1 SGHAT, CDR2 FQNNGV. This CDR3 spans 18 amino acids. V shed 4 bases and J 2 bases; nucleotides not matched to a gene: 12. Findings of the study overall: Researchers reported from a later analysis that most CMV-associated TCR beta chains appeared HLA-restricted. Overall, 164 TCR beta chains were annotated as cytomegalovirus-associated.

This clonotype originated in a man between 25 and 39 years old in good health and CMV-seronegative. The chain carries TRBV11-2 and TRBJ2-2; 8 nucleotides line up with TRBD2. Sample: PBMCs. Written as DNA, the CDR3 is TGTGCCAGCAGCTCCTATCCCAGCGGGAGCGACAACACCGGGGAGCTGTTTTTT. This sequence encodes CASSSYPSGSDNTGELFF. The full variable domain, completed using reference TRBV11-2 and TRBJ2-2, is EAGVAQSPRYKIIEKRQSVAFWCNPISGHATLYWYQQILGQGPKLLIQFQNNGVVDDSQLPKDRFSAERLKGVDSTLKIQPAKLEDSAVYLCASSSYPSGSDNTGELFFGEGSRLTVL.